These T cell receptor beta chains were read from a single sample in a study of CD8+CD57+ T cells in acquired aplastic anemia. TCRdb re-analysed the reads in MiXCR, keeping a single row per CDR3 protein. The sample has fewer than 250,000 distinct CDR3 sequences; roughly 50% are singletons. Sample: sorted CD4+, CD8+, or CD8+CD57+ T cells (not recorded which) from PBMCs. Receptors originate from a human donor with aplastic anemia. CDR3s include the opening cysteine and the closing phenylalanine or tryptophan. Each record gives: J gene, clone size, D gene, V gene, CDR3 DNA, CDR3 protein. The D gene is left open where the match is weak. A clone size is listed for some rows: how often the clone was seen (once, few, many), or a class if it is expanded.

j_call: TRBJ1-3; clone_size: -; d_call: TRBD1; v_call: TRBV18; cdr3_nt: TGTGCCAGCTCACCGAGGGACAGGGGGCTCTCTGGAAACACCATATATTTT; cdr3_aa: CASSPRDRGLSGNTIYF
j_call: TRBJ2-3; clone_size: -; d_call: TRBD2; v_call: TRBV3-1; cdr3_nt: TGTGCCAGCAGCACGCTGTGCGGGGGGGGCGATACGCAGTATTTT; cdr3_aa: CASSTLCGGGDTQYF
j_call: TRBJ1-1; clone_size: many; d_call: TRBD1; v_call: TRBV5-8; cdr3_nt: TGTGCCAGCAGCTTGAAGGGGGCCGGAAGGCTTGAAGCTTTCTTT; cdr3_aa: CASSLKGAGRLEAFF
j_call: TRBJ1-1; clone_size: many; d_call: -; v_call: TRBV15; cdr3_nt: TGTGCCACCAGCAGAGATCCAGCGGACGCTGAAGCTTTCTTT; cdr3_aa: CATSRDPADAEAFF
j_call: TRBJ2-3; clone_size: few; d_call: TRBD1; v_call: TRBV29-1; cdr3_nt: TGCAGCGTAGGACAGGGTCGGGATACGCAGTATTTT; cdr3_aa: CSVGQGRDTQYF
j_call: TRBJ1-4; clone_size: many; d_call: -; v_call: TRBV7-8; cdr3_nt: TGTGCCAGCAGCTTAGGGAGAACGTCGTGGGATGAAAAACTGTTTTTT; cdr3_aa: CASSLGRTSWDEKLFF
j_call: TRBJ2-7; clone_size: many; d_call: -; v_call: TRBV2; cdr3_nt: TGTGCCAGCAGGGGGAGTTGGGGCGAGCAGTACTTC; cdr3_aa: CASRGSWGEQYF
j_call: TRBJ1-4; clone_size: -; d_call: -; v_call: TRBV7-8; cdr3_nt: TGTGCCAGCAGCCAGCAGGCAGGGGCGCGTGATTCAACTAATGAAAAACTGTTTTTT; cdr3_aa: CASSQQAGARDSTNEKLFF
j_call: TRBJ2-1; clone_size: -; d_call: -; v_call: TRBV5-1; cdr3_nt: TGCGCCAGCAGCCCAACATGGGCATACAATGAGCAGTTCTTC; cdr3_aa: CASSPTWAYNEQFF
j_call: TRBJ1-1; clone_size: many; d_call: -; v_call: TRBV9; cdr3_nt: TGTGCCAGCAGCGTAGCCGCGGTTAGGACTGAAGCTTTCTTT; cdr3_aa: CASSVAAVRTEAFF
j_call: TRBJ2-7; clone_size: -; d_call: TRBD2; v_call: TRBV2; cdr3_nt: TGTGCCAGCAGGTCCACTAGCGGGGCATCCTACGAGCAGTACTTC; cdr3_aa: CASRSTSGASYEQYF
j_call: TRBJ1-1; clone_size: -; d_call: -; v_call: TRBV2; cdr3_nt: TGTGCCAGCAGTGAAGGGACAGAGAACACTGAAGCTTTCTTT; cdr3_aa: CASSEGTENTEAFF
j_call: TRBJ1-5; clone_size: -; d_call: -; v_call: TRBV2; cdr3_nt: TGTGCCTGCAGTGATGGGCCGCGGATCCTTAGCAATCAGCCCCAGCATTTT; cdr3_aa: CACSDGPRILSNQPQHF
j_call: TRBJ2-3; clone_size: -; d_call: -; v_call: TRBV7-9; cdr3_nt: TGTGCCAGCAGCTTAGGGGCGGCGGTGACAGATACGCAGTATTTT; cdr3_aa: CASSLGAAVTDTQYF
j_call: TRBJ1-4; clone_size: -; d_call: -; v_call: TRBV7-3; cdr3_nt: TGTGCCAGCAGCCGCGACACTCGAAATGAAAAACTGTTTTTT; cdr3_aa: CASSRDTRNEKLFF